This T cell receptor beta chain came from a study of shared clonotypes between healthy human individuals. General study findings and limits: Generally, naive subsets (rather than memory subsets) showed larger estimated richness. Clonotypes shared by all four donors outscored non-shared clonotypes in generation probability.

Assay execution proceeded at the deep level. Sorted-subset replicate PCR reactions were performed with around 210 ng DNA, corresponding to tens of thousands of T cell genomes. Libraries were prepared by immunoSEQ multiplex PCR; TCRdb keeps only in-frame clonotypes and omits some of them. The repertoire includes 600,000 to 750,000 clones, 60% to 80% of them detected once, and around 1.8% sits in the top ten. Trimming took 0 bases from V and 7 from J, leaving 13 bases between them. This CDR3 is 14 amino acids long. Looked up from germline, CDR1 is SGHRS and CDR2 is YFSETQ. With regard to this clone: Its specificity is unknown.

Sequenced input: memory CD4+ T cells sorted from blood. This sample's subset: CD45RA-negative fraction. The sequence was obtained from a woman aged 25 to 39 in good health. J is TRBJ1-1 and V is TRBV5-1; no reliable D call. CDR3 sequence (DNA): TGCGCCAGCAGCTTGGGGGAAGGGCGAGATGAAGCTTTCTTT. It is translated as CASSLGEGRDEAFF.